Shown below are 24 T cell receptor beta chains from a single sample sequenced in a study of T-cell memory formation after mild COVID-19. TCRdb analysed the 5' RACE reads with MiXCR anew, one entry per CDR3 protein. Of around 430,000 distinct CDR3 sequences in the sample, roughly 15% were seen once. Sequenced input: PBMCs or a T cell subset sorted from them (not recorded which). These TCRs come from a man younger than 35 who had mild COVID-19 (a few samples of this study predate the infection). Cell type and time point are not known.

The chain is built from TRBV4-1 and TRBJ1-5; D ambiguous. Trimming stripped 3 bases from V and 2 bases from J, with 11 bases between. Germline V CDR1 and CDR2: MGHRA, YSYEKL. The CDR3 has 15 amino acids. The CDR3 spells CASSQRDGGNQPQHF. The CDR3, as DNA: TGCGCCAGCAGCCAGAGGGATGGGGGCAATCAGCCCCAGCATTTT.

V is TRBV20-1 and J is TRBJ2-1; perhaps TRBD2 as D (5 bases). V lost 1 base, J lost 0 bases, and 16 bases lay in between. This CDR3 contains 17 residues. Germline V gives CDR1 DFQATT, CDR2 SNEGSKA (reference sequence). The CDR3 loop is CSARAWTPRSSYNEQFF. The CDR3 region has the DNA TGCAGTGCTAGAGCTTGGACTCCTAGGAGCTCCTACAATGAGCAGTTCTTC.

The chain couples TRBV3-1 to TRBJ1-2; D uncertain. The CDR3 is 12 amino acids. CDR1 LGHDT and CDR2 YNNKEL come from the germline V gene (reference sequence). Trimming pared 6 bases from V and 3 bases from J, leaving 8 bases between. The CDR3 here is CASSGRYYGYTF. For the CDR3, the DNA is TGTGCCAGCAGTGGACGGTACTATGGCTACACCTTC.

The chain joins TRBV7-9 to TRBJ1-4, with D possibly being TRBD1 (6 bases). Trimming stripped 5 bases from V and 0 bases from J, with 16 bases between. The CDR3 totals 17 residues. Germline V lookup: CDR1 SEHNR, CDR2 FQNEAQ (reference sequence). The CDR3 DNA reads TGTGCCAGCAGCGATAGACAGGACCAAACAACTAATGAAAAACTGTTTTTT. Translated, it gives CASSDRQDQTTNEKLFF.

V is TRBV6-5 and J is TRBJ1-6; the D gene is possibly TRBD1 (5 bases). CDR1 and CDR2 from the germline V gene are MNHEY and SVGAGI. The CDR3 covers 14 residues. V dropped 6 bases and J dropped 7 bases, with 13 bases sitting between them. This CDR3 reads CASSDGAPNSPLHF. In DNA form, the CDR3 reads TGTGCCAGCAGCGATGGGGCCCCAAATTCACCCCTCCACTTT.

The rearrangement uses TRBV4-3 and TRBJ1-1; perhaps TRBD1 as D (6 bases). With 0 bases removed from V and 8 bases from J, the gap between germline ends came to 19 bases. Germline V CDR1 and CDR2: LGHNA, YSLEER. The CDR3 loop spans 16 amino acids. In DNA form, the CDR3 reads TGCGCCAGCAGCCAAGATTATTGGGGGCAGAAAGGGGAAGCTTTCTTT. This sequence encodes CASSQDYWGQKGEAFF.

This clonotype appeared a few times. The CDR3 DNA reads TGTGCCAGCAGCTTAGTTGAGCGGGGGAACTCCTACGAGCAGTACGTC. Its translation: CASSLVERGNSYEQYV. The J gene is TRBJ2-7, the V gene TRBV7-8, with 8 bases aligning to TRBD2. V was clipped by 1 base and J by 0 bases; unmatched bases: 5. The germline V gene encodes CDR1 SGHVS and CDR2 FQNEAQ. This CDR3 contains 16 residues.

The chain uses TRBV5-1 and TRBJ2-7; the D gene is possibly TRBD1 (5 bases). Germline values: CDR1 SGHRS, CDR2 YFSETQ. CDR3 length: 15 residues. The V end was cut by 0 bases, the J end by 3 bases, with 13 bases between. The CDR3 loop is CASSLAVPGLYEQYF. The CDR3 DNA reads as TGCGCCAGCAGCTTGGCCGTTCCAGGGCTCTACGAGCAGTACTTC.

V usage is TRBV25-1 and J usage is TRBJ2-5; weak D call: TRBD2 (5 bases). The germline V gene has CDR1 MGHDK and CDR2 SYGVNS. The ends were cut back, 6 bases at V and 7 bases at J, with 6 bases in the middle. The CDR3 is 10 amino acids. CDR3 region: CASRAGTQYF. The CDR3 bases are TGTGCCAGCAGGGCGGGGACCCAGTACTTC.

For the CDR3, the DNA is TGTGCCAGCAGTTTAGGTTTTGGAGGGCGAACTTTCTTT. Its translation: CASSLGFGGRTFF. The rearrangement joins TRBV28 to TRBJ1-1, with D unresolved. Germline V CDR1 and CDR2: MDHEN, SYDVKM. There are 13 residues in the CDR3. The V and J ends lost 2 bases and 12 bases respectively, with 16 bases between them.

This clonotype was seen only a few times. V usage is TRBV7-3 and J usage is TRBJ2-5; TRBD2 agrees at 9 bases. V lost 5 bases and J lost 5; bases outside the gene matches: 12. CDR1 and CDR2 (germline): SGHTA, FQGTGA. There are 16 residues in the CDR3. The CDR3 DNA follows: TGTGCCAGCAGCCCAGGGGGACTAGCCCATGGGGAGACCCAGTACTTC. As protein: CASSPGGLAHGETQYF.

Many counts were recorded for this clonotype. This rearrangement joins TRBV7-2 to TRBJ1-2; 8 nucleotides line up with TRBD1. V shed 7 bases and J 3 bases; nucleotides not matched to a gene: 7. CDR1 is SGHTA and CDR2 is FQGNSA in the germline V gene. There are 14 residues in the CDR3. CDR3 in amino acids: CASKGDRRDYGYTF. The CDR3 DNA is TGTGCCAGCAAAGGGGACAGGAGGGACTATGGCTACACCTTC. Drawing the rest from reference TRBV7-2 and TRBJ1-2, the complete variable domain is GAGVSQSPSNKVTEKGKDVELRCDPISGHTALYWYRQSLGQGLEFLIYFQGNSAPDKSGLPSDRFSAERTGGSVSTLTIQRTQQEDSAVYLCASKGDRRDYGYTFGSGTRLTVV.

V gene TRBV29-1 combines with J gene TRBJ1-2; a possible D gene is TRBD1 (5 bases). The germline V and J ends were trimmed by 4 bases and 3 bases, with 12 bases remaining between them. The CDR3 is made up of 13 amino acids. CDR1 SQVTM and CDR2 ANQGSEA come from the germline V gene. CDR3 region: CSVVWDRYYGYTF. The CDR3 DNA reads TGCAGCGTTGTTTGGGACCGGTACTATGGCTACACCTTC.

The rearrangement links TRBV7-9 to TRBJ1-4; unclear D gene. This CDR3 is built from 14 residues. Per germline, CDR1 SEHNR and CDR2 FQNEAQ (reference sequence). V was trimmed by 1 base and J by 10 bases, leaving 13 bases between them. The CDR3 bases are TGTGCCAGCAGCTTAGACCGCCCTTCGGGAAAACTGTTTTTT. This translates into CASSLDRPSGKLFF.

This chain uses TRBV12-3 or TRBV12-4 with TRBJ2-2; D is unresolved. The CDR3 runs to 11 residues. V lost 9 bases to trimming and J lost 6 bases, with 8 bases between them. The chain's CDR3 is CASQTPGELFF. Here the CDR3 DNA reads TGTGCCAGTCAGACTCCCGGGGAGCTGTTTTTT.

The chain couples TRBV12-3 or TRBV12-4 to TRBJ1-1, with D possibly TRBD1 on 5 matching bases. The CDR3 is 14 residues long. V was cut by 2 bases and J by 6 bases, with 13 bases left in between. The CDR3 nucleotides read TGTGCCAGCAGTTTAATTGGGGGAAAGGCTGAAGCTTTCTTT. Translation: CASSLIGGKAEAFF.

This chain joins TRBV24-1 and TRBJ2-3; no clear D. The germline V and J ends were trimmed by 6 bases and 8 bases, with 11 bases remaining between them. CDR1 and CDR2 (germline): KGHDR, SFDVKD. This CDR3 spans 12 amino acids. Here the CDR3 DNA reads TGTGCCACCAGTCTGGGTCTTGGTACGCAGTATTTT. As protein: CATSLGLGTQYF.

This clonotype has just a few counts. The V gene is TRBV4-1, the J gene TRBJ2-7; TRBD2 matches at 7 bases. Germline CDR1 is MGHRA and CDR2 is YSYEKL. Unmatched junction bases numbered 1, after V lost 0 bases and J lost 2 bases. The CDR3 is made up of 14 amino acids. The CDR3 nucleotides read TGCGCCAGCAGCCAAGACGCGGGGGCCTACGAGCAGTACGTC. It is translated as CASSQDAGAYEQYV.

The sample holds many counts of this clonotype. The genes are TRBV10-3 and TRBJ1-2; 10 nucleotides agree with TRBD1. There are 16 residues in the CDR3. Germline CDR1 reads ENHRY; CDR2 reads SYGVKD. J was trimmed by 6 bases and V by 4 bases; bases with no gene match: 11. DNA for the CDR3: TGTGCCATCAGTGGCTCCCCGGGACAGGGGACTAATGGCTACACCTTC. Protein sequence: CAISGSPGQGTNGYTF.

This clonotype showed up just a few times. The gene calls are TRBV27 and TRBJ1-4; TRBD1 matches 10 bases. The germline V gene encodes CDR1 MNHEY and CDR2 SMNVEV (reference sequence). V shed 1 base, J shed 11 bases, and the junction held 13 bases outside the gene matches. CDR3 size: 17 residues. CDR3 amino acids: CASSLLDLRQGAGKLFF. The CDR3 region has the DNA TGTGCCAGCAGTTTATTGGACCTCCGACAGGGGGCCGGTAAACTGTTTTTT. Full variable domain (outside the CDR3, taken from reference TRBV27 and TRBJ1-4): EAQVTQNPRYLITVTGKKLTVTCSQNMNHEYMSWYRQDPGLGLRQIYYSMNVEVTDKGDVPEGYKVSRKEKRNFPLILESPSPNQTSLYFCASSLLDLRQGAGKLFFGSGTQLSVL.

On this clonotype itself: In this CDR3 the conserved last residue, phenylalanine or tryptophan, is missing, so a read error is likely. J is TRBJ2-5 and V is TRBV7-3, with D tentatively TRBD1 (5 bases). CDR3 length equals 15 residues. Germline V gives CDR1 SGHTA, CDR2 FQGTGA. V lost 5 bases to trimming and J lost 5 bases, with 18 bases between them. CDR3 sequence (DNA): TGTGCCAGCAGCCAAACAGGACCGTACGGGGAGACCCAGTACTTA. It translates to CASSQTGPYGETQYL.

The sample holds a few counts of this clonotype. This rearrangement joins TRBV6-5 to TRBJ2-5; D possibly corresponds to TRBD2 (7 bases). CDR1 MNHEY and CDR2 SVGAGI come from the germline V gene. This CDR3 is built from 15 residues. Trimming stripped 2 bases from V and 5 bases from J, with 15 bases between. CDR3 in amino acids: CASSYEGGPGETQYF. CDR3 DNA sequence: TGTGCCAGCAGTTACGAGGGGGGGCCGGGCGAGACCCAGTACTTC.

The CDR3 sequence is CAISESGINEKLFF. CDR3 nucleotide sequence: TGTGCCATCAGTGAGTCCGGAATTAATGAAAAACTGTTTTTT. The chain recombines TRBV10-3 with TRBJ1-4, with D hard to call. Trimming cost V 0 bases and J 4 bases, with 6 bases left between them. CDR1 ENHRY and CDR2 SYGVKD come from the germline V gene. This CDR3 is built from 14 residues.

This clonotype was observed a handful of times. The chain is built from TRBV5-1 and TRBJ1-1, with unresolved D. Germline assignment: CDR1 SGHRS and CDR2 YFSETQ. This CDR3 region has 13 residues. V lost 0 bases and J 4 bases, leaving 7 bases between the germline ends. As DNA, the CDR3 is TGCGCCAGCAGCTTGGCCCTAAGCACTGAAGCTTTCTTT. Its protein product is CASSLALSTEAFF.